This TCR beta chain was sequenced for a study of blood T cells in healthy people across ages. Notes on the study in general: Nothing was known about donor CMV status, and this possibly confounded expanded clonotype changes. It was held that diversity estimates obtained from one million T cells represented underestimates. Older age coincided with a roughly linear decline in TCR beta diversity per million T cells.

Then a second PCR, running roughly 6 to 12 cycles, was carried out with a sample-barcoded 5' primer and a J-beta primer mix. The yield of each sample was at least 2.5 million CDR3-containing paired-end reads. One entry per CDR3 protein, called by TCRdb with MiXCR from the 5' RACE reads. The sample lists about 1,400,000 distinct CDR3 sequences, approximately 40% occurring once. Details on this clonotype: The antigen remains unidentified.

Germline CDR1 is ENHRY and CDR2 is SYGVKD. The CDR3 runs 14 residues. Losses at the gene ends were 6 bases for V and 2 bases for J; bases not matched to a gene: 7. The TCR originated in a woman younger than 35 in good health. The sequencing input was blood. The chain employs TRBV10-3 and TRBJ2-7, with TRBD1 matching 7 bases. CDR3 nucleotide sequence: TGTGCCATCAGAAGGGGGCTAGCAGCCTACGAGCAGTACTTC. This encodes CAIRRGLAAYEQYF.